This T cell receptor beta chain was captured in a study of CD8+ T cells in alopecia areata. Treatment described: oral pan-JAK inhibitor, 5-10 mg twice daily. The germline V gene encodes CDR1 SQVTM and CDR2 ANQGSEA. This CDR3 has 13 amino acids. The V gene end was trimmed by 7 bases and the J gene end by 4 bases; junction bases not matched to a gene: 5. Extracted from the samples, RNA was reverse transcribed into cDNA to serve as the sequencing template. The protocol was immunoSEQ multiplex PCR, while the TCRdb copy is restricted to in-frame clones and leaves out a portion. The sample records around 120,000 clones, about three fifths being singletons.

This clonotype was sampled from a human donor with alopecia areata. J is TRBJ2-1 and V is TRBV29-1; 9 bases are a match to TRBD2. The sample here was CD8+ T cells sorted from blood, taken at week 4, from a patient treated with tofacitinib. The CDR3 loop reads CSGRGGGYNEQFF. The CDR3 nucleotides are TGCAGCGGGCGGGGGGGCGGTTACAATGAGCAGTTCTTC.